These T cell receptor beta chains were read from a single sample in a study of identifying expanded T cells in peripheral blood. Generated by immunoSEQ multiplex PCR, the TCRdb table keeps only in-frame clones and is missing some. This sample has tens of thousands of clones; 84% occur once, and the top ten carry around 20%. The specimen sequenced was blood. The receptors here all came from a person aged 18 to 75 in good health. The CDR3 runs from the conserved cysteine through the conserved F or W.

TRBJ1-1,TRBV29-1,CSVEAGRGMVAEAFF
TRBJ1-1,TRBV5-1,CASSLSRSPEAFF
TRBJ2-3,TRBV9,CASSPDRLDTQYF
TRBJ2-7,TRBV4-3,CASSQELGSYEQYF
TRBJ2-5,TRBV5-6,CASSLAGRQETQYF
TRBJ2-4,TRBV11-3,CASSSQTGGSDIQYF
TRBJ2-1,TRBV19,CASSRTSGEYNEQFF
TRBJ2-1,TRBV28,CASSLYGGIRNEQFF
TRBJ2-7,TRBV19,CASSIAGGTPYEQYF
TRBJ2-2,TRBV28,CASSSVNTGELFF
TRBJ2-3,TRBV27,CASSPPPEAGQGDTQYF
TRBJ1-1,TRBV25-1,CASSVPGQDAEAFF
TRBJ2-7,TRBV7-8,CASSQWTGGGYEQYF
TRBJ2-7,TRBV18,CASSPPNPGQGAGEQYF
TRBJ2-7,TRBV15,CATSRDWRTASEQYF
TRBJ2-2,TRBV10-3,CARMTGNTGELFF
TRBJ1-5,TRBV19,CASSILPGGGNQPQHF
TRBJ1-4,TRBV6-4,CASSDRPNEKLFF
TRBJ2-7,TRBV27,CASRLAGEYYEQYF
TRBJ2-1,TRBV5-6,CASSHRRGTNSYNEQFF
TRBJ1-2,TRBV27,CASSTHDPQGSYGYTF
TRBJ1-5,TRBV5-4,CASRPFREPQHF
TRBJ2-1,TRBV4-2,CASSQDLGRGRIF
TRBJ2-1,TRBV10-1,CASSGEENNEQFF
TRBJ2-7,TRBV19,CASERTSGSYEQYF
TRBJ2-1,TRBV6-6,CASSYWSDGEQFF
TRBJ2-7,TRBV11-2,CASSSTGLMYEQYF